This T cell receptor beta chain was identified in a study of molecular identifiers for immune sequencing clone quantification. Libraries of naive CD8 cells were prepared from around 20,000 to 990,000 sorted cells using 10%, 30% or 50% RNA. Trimming cost V 8 bases and J 2 bases, with 12 bases left between them. The CDR3 has 14 amino acids. This clonotype has only a few counts. TCRdb itself ran the PCR reads through MiXCR, one entry per CDR3 protein. In the table there are about 12,000 distinct CDR3 sequences, about 16% of which are singletons. The chain uses TRBV12-3 or TRBV12-4 and TRBJ2-2; D is unresolved. The clonotype originates from a human donor in good health. Some libraries in this study had Jurkat cell RNA spiked in. Source material: naive CD8+ T cells from blood, with Jurkat cell RNA spiked in. The subset denotes: FACS-sorted CD8+CD4-CCR7+CD45RA+ naive T cells. The CDR3 here is CASLGLSNTGELFF. DNA of the CDR3: TGTGCCAGCCTCGGGTTGTCTAACACCGGGGAGCTGTTTTTT.